What follows are 27 T cell receptor beta chains derived from one specimen sequenced in a study of cytomegalovirus exposure and HLA in healthy donors. The PCR ran on 60 Vbeta and 13 Jbeta primers. The repertoire was sequenced with immunoSEQ multiplex PCR; TCRdb's copy has only in-frame clones and lacks some. The sample has about 130,000 clones; roughly three quarters are singletons. Sequencing used PBMCs. Receptors originate from a man aged 35-49 years in good health and CMV-seronegative.

This chain uses TRBV7-8 with TRBJ2-5; 8 bases are a match to TRBD2. From germline, CDR1 is SGHVS and CDR2 FQNEAQ. This CDR3 is built from 18 residues. With V trimmed by 5 bases and J by 3 bases, 17 bases remained unmatched. CDR3 nucleotide sequence: TGTGCCAGCAGCGAAAACCTAGCGGGCGGAGCGTATAAAGAGACCCAGTACTTC. This sequence encodes CASSENLAGGAYKETQYF.

This clone was seen only once. The rearrangement links TRBV19 to TRBJ2-7, with TRBD1 as a possible D gene (5 bases). Trimming removed 5 bases from V and 4 bases from J, with 12 bases in between. CDR3 length equals 13 residues. Germline CDR1 and CDR2: LNHDA and SQIVND (reference sequence). CDR3 residues: CASSPTQGYEQYF. CDR3 nucleotides: TGTGCCAGTAGTCCGACGCAGGGATACGAGCAGTACTTC.

This rearrangement joins TRBV9 to TRBJ2-5; maybe TRBD2 (5 bases). The CDR3 sequence is 16 residues long. Between the trimmed V and J ends, which lost 3 bases and 2 bases, there was a span of 17 bases. Germline CDR1 reads SGDLS; CDR2 reads YYNGEE. The CDR3 protein is CASSARGQHGQETQYF. The CDR3 DNA reads as TGTGCCAGCAGCGCCCGAGGGCAACACGGACAAGAGACCCAGTACTTC.

This rearrangement joins TRBV5-6 to TRBJ1-3; 8 positions match TRBD1. The J segment lost 2 bases and the V segment lost 0 bases, leaving 10 bases of the junction unmatched. Germline CDR1 and CDR2: SGHDT and YYEEEE. This CDR3 comprises 18 residues. The DNA of the CDR3 is TGTGCCAGCAGCTTGGGGGCGTTCAGGGGGCGAGCTGGAAACACCATATATTTT. This sequence encodes CASSLGAFRGRAGNTIYF.

This clone was seen just once. The V gene is TRBV2, the J gene TRBJ2-2, with TRBD1 as a possible D gene (6 bases). The CDR3 extends over 16 amino acids. The germline gives CDR1 SNHLY, CDR2 FYNNEI. With 11 bases removed from V and 3 bases from J, the gap between germline ends came to 22 bases. The CDR3 protein is CALKGRGHFDTGELFF. The CDR3 DNA sequence: TGTGCCCTCAAGGGTAGGGGACACTTCGACACCGGGGAGCTGTTTTTT.

The CDR3 here is CASSLEGLAGRNEQFF. The CDR3 DNA sequence: TGCGCCAGCAGCTTGGAAGGACTAGCGGGGCGGAATGAGCAGTTCTTC. The V call is TRBV5-1, the J call TRBJ2-1; 12 bases align to TRBD2. CDR1 and CDR2 (germline): SGHRS, YFSETQ. The CDR3 runs to 16 residues. Unmatched junction bases numbered 5, after V lost 0 bases and J lost 7 bases.

This chain joins TRBV11-2 and TRBJ2-3; possible D gene TRBD2, 6 bases. Trimming removed 2 bases at V and 2 bases at J, with 14 bases between. Germline CDR1 reads SGHAT; CDR2 reads FQNNGV. This CDR3 is built from 16 residues. The CDR3 is CASSLSWRGDTDTQYF. CDR3 nucleotide sequence: TGTGCCAGCAGCTTATCCTGGCGGGGTGACACAGATACGCAGTATTTT.

This chain joins TRBV5-4 and TRBJ2-7; TRBD2 is a possible D gene (6 bases). Germline V gene lookup returns CDR1 SGHNT and CDR2 YYREEE (reference sequence). The CDR3 spans 15 residues. V lost 0 bases and J 0 bases, leaving 10 bases between the germline ends. CDR3 coding DNA: TGTGCCAGCAGCTTGGACGGGAGCGGCTCCTACGAGCAGTACTTC. Protein product: CASSLDGSGSYEQYF.

This clone was seen only a few times. J is TRBJ2-1 and V is TRBV11-3; 13 bases fit TRBD2. There are 15 residues in the CDR3. Germline V gene data show CDR1 as SGHNT and CDR2 as YENEEA. Trimming at V came to 4 bases and at J to 9 bases, leaving 6 bases not matched to a gene. As DNA, the CDR3 is TGTGCCAGCAGCTATACTAGCGGGGGGGTGGGTGAGCAGTTCTTC. Translating it yields CASSYTSGGVGEQFF.

The chain uses TRBV5-8 and TRBJ1-4, with a possible D match to TRBD1 (5 bases). The CDR3 is made up of 15 amino acids. Trimming left V 4 bases short and J 2 bases short, with 12 bases between. Germline CDR1 is SGHTS and CDR2 is YDEGEE. The CDR3 DNA follows: TGTGCCAGCAGCACGGGGGGATTTACTAATGAAAAACTGTTTTTT. It specifies CASSTGGFTNEKLFF.

The chain has TRBV14 and TRBJ1-6; weak D call: TRBD1 (5 bases). Germline lookup yields CDR1 SGHDN and CDR2 FVKESK. The CDR3 is 15 residues long. The V gene lost 5 bases and the J gene lost 2 bases, with 10 bases spanning the gap. DNA of the CDR3: TGTGCCAGCAGCAGCCAGGGCCCCTATAATTCACCCCTCCACTTT. Amino acids: CASSSQGPYNSPLHF.

This clone occurred once. This chain uses TRBV2 with TRBJ1-4; 8 bases match TRBD1. J lost 8 bases, V lost 8 bases, and 7 bases had no gene match. Germline values: CDR1 SNHLY, CDR2 FYNNEI. The CDR3 length is 13 residues. The DNA of the CDR3 is TGTGCCAGCCAGACAGGGGTGAGGGAAAAACTGTTTTTT. Protein: CASQTGVREKLFF. The full variable domain, in which reference TRBV2 and TRBJ1-4 provide the parts outside the CDR3, is EPEVTQTPSHQVTQMGQEVILRCVPISNHLYFYWYRQILGQKVEFLVSFYNNEISEKSEIFDDQFSVERPDGSNFTLKIRSTKLEDSAMYFCASQTGVREKLFFGSGTQLSVL.

V and J are TRBV10-2 and TRBJ1-1; 7 nucleotides agree with TRBD1. This CDR3 has 13 amino acids. Germline CDR1 WSHSY, CDR2 SAAADI. Trimming at V came to 9 bases and at J to 5 bases, leaving 9 bases not matched to a gene. The CDR3 protein is CASQQGWETEAFF. The CDR3 nucleotides are TGCGCCAGTCAACAGGGGTGGGAAACTGAAGCTTTCTTT.

This clone was detected only a few times. The V and J genes are TRBV2 and TRBJ2-2, with a possible D match to TRBD2 (6 bases). The germline V and J ends were trimmed by 11 bases and 1 base, with 14 bases remaining between them. Per the germline V gene, CDR1 is SNHLY and CDR2 is FYNNEI. The CDR3 sequence is 14 residues long. The CDR3 nucleotides read TGTGCCTCTCAGGTCGGGGGGAACACCGGGGAGCTGTTTTTT. Its translation: CASQVGGNTGELFF.

The CDR3 sequence is CASRSGERGTEAFF. The CDR3 coding sequence is TGTGCCAGCAGGTCGGGGGAAAGGGGAACTGAAGCTTTCTTT. This chain uses TRBV28 with TRBJ1-1, with D possibly TRBD1 on 5 matching bases. Trimming shortened V by 6 bases and J by 5 bases, and 16 bases separated the two germline ends. Germline CDR1 and CDR2: MDHEN and SYDVKM. This CDR3 contains 14 residues. Combining the CDR3 with reference TRBV28 and TRBJ1-1 gives the whole variable domain DVKVTQSSRYLVKRTGEKVFLECVQDMDHENMFWYRQDPGLGLRLIYFSYDVKMKEKGDIPEGYSVSREKKERFSLILESASTNQTSMYLCASRSGERGTEAFFGQGTRLTVV.

The chain carries TRBV6-1 and TRBJ2-5, with 8 bases identical to TRBD1. Per germline, CDR1 MNHNS and CDR2 SASEGT. Losses at the gene ends were 6 bases for V and 4 bases for J; bases not matched to a gene: 1. This CDR3 is built from 12 residues. In nucleotides, the CDR3 is TGTGCCAGCAGAGACAGGGGAGAGACCCAGTACTTC. Protein: CASRDRGETQYF.

The table lists this clone with a few counts. The rearrangement links TRBV5-4 to TRBJ2-3; tentatively, D is TRBD1 (6 bases). This CDR3 is 13 amino acids long. The V and J ends lost 7 bases and 0 bases respectively, with 9 bases between them. Germline CDR1 reads SGHNT; CDR2 reads YYREEE (reference sequence). The CDR3 region is CASGDISTDTQYF. The CDR3 DNA sequence: TGTGCCAGCGGGGACATAAGCACAGATACGCAGTATTTT.

Here the CDR3 DNA reads TGTGCCAGCAGCTTAGGGCCGAGCGGGAGCACCGGGGAGCTGTTTTTT. Protein: CASSLGPSGSTGELFF. V and J are TRBV7-7 and TRBJ2-2, with 8 positions matching TRBD2. After removal of 1 base from V and 4 bases from J, the junction contained 5 bases not matched to a gene. Germline V gene sequence: CDR1 SSHAT, CDR2 FNYEAQ (reference sequence). The CDR3 spans 16 residues.

The chain is built from TRBV12-5 and TRBJ1-2; D may be TRBD1 (6 bases). Germline CDR1 is LGHNT and CDR2 is FRNRAP. CDR3 length equals 16 residues. Trimming removed 0 bases at V and 2 bases at J, with 13 bases between. CDR3 nucleotides: TGTGCTAGTGGTTTGGTAGTAGGACAGCCGAACTATGGCTACACCTTC. Translation gives CASGLVVGQPNYGYTF.

This clone was observed a single time. The V and J genes are TRBV10-3 and TRBJ2-3; tentative D call: TRBD1 (5 bases). The CDR3 extends over 14 amino acids. Trimming took off 6 bases at V and 0 bases at J, with 10 bases between the two ends. CDR1 is ENHRY, CDR2 SYGVKD, per germline. The CDR3 is CAISEGASTDTQYF. In DNA, the CDR3 is TGTGCCATCAGCGAAGGGGCTAGCACAGATACGCAGTATTTT.

The CDR3: CASSPPSGQGYEQYF. Written as DNA, the CDR3 is TGTGCCAGCTCACCACCGTCGGGACAGGGTTACGAGCAGTACTTC. J is TRBJ2-7 and V is TRBV18; 9 nucleotides align to TRBD1. V shed 0 bases and J 4 bases; nucleotides not matched to a gene: 4. This CDR3 has 15 amino acids. Per germline, CDR1 KGHSH and CDR2 LQKENI.

Concerning this clone: Sequence at one end of the junction differs from germline and may be a read error. The chain recombines TRBV9 with TRBJ2-6; 7 bases agree with TRBD2. Germline loops: CDR1 SGDLS, CDR2 YYNGEE. The CDR3 is 19 residues long. The CDR3 loop reads CASSPGGEGSSSGANILTF. In DNA form, the CDR3 reads TGTGCCAGCAGCCCTGGGGGGGAGGGGAGTTCTTCTGGGGCCAACATCCTGACTTTC.

The chain carries TRBV27 and TRBJ2-7, with D tentatively TRBD1 (6 bases). CDR3 length: 12 residues. Looked up from germline, CDR1 is MNHEY and CDR2 is SMNVEV (reference sequence). Trimming took off 8 bases at V and 3 bases at J, with 11 bases between the two ends. The CDR3 region has the DNA TGTGCCAGCGGGGACACCCTCTACGAGCAGTACTTC. It translates to CASGDTLYEQYF.

The chain combines TRBV29-1 with TRBJ2-7; TRBD2 agrees at 7 bases. V lost 5 bases, J lost 1 base, and 5 bases stayed unmatched. Germline V gene lookup returns CDR1 SQVTM and CDR2 ANQGSEA. The CDR3 covers 13 residues. The CDR3 loop reads CSVWPSGSYEQYF. DNA of the CDR3: TGCAGCGTTTGGCCTAGCGGATCCTACGAGCAGTACTTC.

This chain uses TRBV2 with TRBJ1-1, with D possibly TRBD1 on 5 matching bases. Germline CDR1 is SNHLY and CDR2 is FYNNEI. Trimming shortened V by 2 bases and J by 1 base, and 17 bases separated the two germline ends. This CDR3 spans 17 amino acids. The CDR3 region has the DNA TGTGCCAGCAGTGAAAGAATAGGCGGGGCCTCGAACACTGAAGCTTTCTTT. It translates to CASSERIGGASNTEAFF.

V and J are TRBV7-9 and TRBJ2-2, with 7 nucleotides matching TRBD2. The V gene end was trimmed by 8 bases and the J gene end by 6 bases; junction bases not matched to a gene: 15. This CDR3 is 16 amino acids long. Germline CDR1 reads SEHNR; CDR2 reads FQNEAQ (reference sequence). CDR3 DNA: TGTGCCAGCGCCCCTTTCAAGGCTAGCGGCGCCGGGGAGCTGTTTTTT. Translating it yields CASAPFKASGAGELFF.

The CDR3, as DNA: TGTGCCAGCAGCTATAGCGGGAGTCCGTACGAGCAGTACTTC. Protein: CASSYSGSPYEQYF. V gene TRBV7-2 combines with J gene TRBJ2-7; 9 bases align to TRBD2. The V gene end was trimmed by 4 bases and the J gene end by 4 bases; junction bases not matched to a gene: 5. Germline V gives CDR1 SGHTA, CDR2 FQGNSA. There are 14 residues in the CDR3.